This T cell receptor (beta chain) came from a study of blood T cell repertoires in COVID-19. Background on the study: The origin of the acute and convalescent COVID-19 samples was the United States, Italy and Spain.

Participant-given clinical history determined each cohort assignment. Two negative PCRs, clearance, or symptom resolution were required of recovered Cohort 3 donors. Clones were read by immunoSEQ multiplex PCR, and TCRdb kept only the in-frame ones, dropping some. This sample has 390,000 or so clones, with around 87% found just once. In germline, CDR1 is MGHRA, CDR2 YSYEKL. The CDR3 contains 16 residues. V gave up 4 bases and J gave up 1 base, with 16 bases separating them. This chain uses TRBV4-1 with TRBJ2-5; D possibly corresponds to TRBD2 (7 bases). This receptor was taken from a man between 18 and 29 years old who had recovered from COVID-19. Specimen: PBMCs or T cells enriched from blood (not recorded which). In DNA, the CDR3 is TGCGCCAGCAGCCCCGAGGGGGGGCGCCTCCAAGAGACCCAGTACTTC. Translated: CASSPEGGRLQETQYF.